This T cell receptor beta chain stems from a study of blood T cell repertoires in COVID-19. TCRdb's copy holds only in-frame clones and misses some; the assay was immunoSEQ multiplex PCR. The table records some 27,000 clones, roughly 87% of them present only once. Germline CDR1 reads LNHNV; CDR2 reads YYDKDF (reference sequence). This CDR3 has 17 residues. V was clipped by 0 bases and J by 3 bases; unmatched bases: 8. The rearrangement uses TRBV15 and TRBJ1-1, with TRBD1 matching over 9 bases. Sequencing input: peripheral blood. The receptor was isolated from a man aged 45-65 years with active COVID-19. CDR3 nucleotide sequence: TGTGCCACCAGCAGAGATTTCGGCACAGGGGGCTACACTGAAGCTTTCTTT. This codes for CATSRDFGTGGYTEAFF.